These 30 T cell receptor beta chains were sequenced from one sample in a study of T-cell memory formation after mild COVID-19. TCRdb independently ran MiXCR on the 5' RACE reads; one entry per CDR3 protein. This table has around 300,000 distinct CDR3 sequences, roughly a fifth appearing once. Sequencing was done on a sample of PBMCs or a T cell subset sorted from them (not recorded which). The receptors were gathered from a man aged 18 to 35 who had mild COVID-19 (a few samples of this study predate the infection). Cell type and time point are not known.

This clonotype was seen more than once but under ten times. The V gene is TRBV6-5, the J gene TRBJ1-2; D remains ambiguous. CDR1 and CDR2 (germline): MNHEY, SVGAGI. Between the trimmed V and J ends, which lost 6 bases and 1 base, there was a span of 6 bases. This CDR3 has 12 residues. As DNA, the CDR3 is TGTGCCAGCAGACAGCATAACTATGGCTACACCTTC. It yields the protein CASRQHNYGYTF.

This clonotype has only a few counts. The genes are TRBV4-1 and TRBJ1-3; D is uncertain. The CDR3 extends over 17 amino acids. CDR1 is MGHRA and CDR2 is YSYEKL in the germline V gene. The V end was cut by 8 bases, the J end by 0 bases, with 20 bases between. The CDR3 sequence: CASSTIRGRISGNTIYF. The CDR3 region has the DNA TGCGCCAGCTCCACAATTCGAGGGAGGATCTCTGGAAACACCATATATTTT.

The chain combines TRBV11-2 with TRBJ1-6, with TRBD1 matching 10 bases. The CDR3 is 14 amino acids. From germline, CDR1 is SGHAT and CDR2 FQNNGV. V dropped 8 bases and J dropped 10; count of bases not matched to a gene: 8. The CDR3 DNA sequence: TGTGCCAGCCAATGGGACAGGGGAGGATCACCCCTCCACTTT. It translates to CASQWDRGGSPLHF.

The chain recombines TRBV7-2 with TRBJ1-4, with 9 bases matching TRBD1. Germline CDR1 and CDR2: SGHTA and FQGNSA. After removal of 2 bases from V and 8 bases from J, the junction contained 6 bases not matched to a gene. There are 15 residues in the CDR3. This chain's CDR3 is CASSLHRGPGEKLFF. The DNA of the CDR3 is TGTGCCAGCAGCTTACACAGGGGGCCTGGGGAAAAACTGTTTTTT. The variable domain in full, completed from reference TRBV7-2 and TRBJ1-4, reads GAGVSQSPSNKVTEKGKDVELRCDPISGHTALYWYRQSLGQGLEFLIYFQGNSAPDKSGLPSDRFSAERTGGSVSTLTIQRTQQEDSAVYLCASSLHRGPGEKLFFGSGTQLSVL.

The DNA of the CDR3 is TGTGCCAGCAGCTTGGTGGGACAGGGGTGGTCACCCCTCCACTTT. This encodes CASSLVGQGWSPLHF. The chain employs TRBV5-5 and TRBJ1-6, with 10 positions matching TRBD1. The CDR3 covers 15 residues. The germline V gene has CDR1 SGHKS and CDR2 YYEKEE (reference sequence). Trimming cost V 0 bases and J 10 bases; bases outside gene matches: 4.

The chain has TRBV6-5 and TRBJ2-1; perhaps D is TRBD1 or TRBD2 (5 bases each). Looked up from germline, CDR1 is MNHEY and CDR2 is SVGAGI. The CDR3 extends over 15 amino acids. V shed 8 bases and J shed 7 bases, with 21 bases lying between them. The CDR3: CASLPKPGWGNEQFF. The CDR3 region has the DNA TGTGCCAGCCTACCTAAACCGGGGTGGGGGAATGAGCAGTTCTTC.

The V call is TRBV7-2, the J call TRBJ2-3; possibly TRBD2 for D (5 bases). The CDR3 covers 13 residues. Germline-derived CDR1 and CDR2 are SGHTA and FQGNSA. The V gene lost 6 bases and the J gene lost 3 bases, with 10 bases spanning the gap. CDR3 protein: CASRAGLTDTQYF. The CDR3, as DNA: TGTGCCAGCAGGGCGGGTCTAACAGATACGCAGTATTTT. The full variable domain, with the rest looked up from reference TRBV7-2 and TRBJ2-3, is GAGVSQSPSNKVTEKGKDVELRCDPISGHTALYWYRQSLGQGLEFLIYFQGNSAPDKSGLPSDRFSAERTGGSVSTLTIQRTQQEDSAVYLCASRAGLTDTQYFGPGTRLTVL.

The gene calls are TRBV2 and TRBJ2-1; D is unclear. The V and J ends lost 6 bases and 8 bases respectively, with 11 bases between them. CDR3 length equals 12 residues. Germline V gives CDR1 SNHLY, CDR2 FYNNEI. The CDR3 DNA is TGTGCCAGCAGCGGACGTCCTTATGAGCAGTTCTTC. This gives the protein CASSGRPYEQFF.

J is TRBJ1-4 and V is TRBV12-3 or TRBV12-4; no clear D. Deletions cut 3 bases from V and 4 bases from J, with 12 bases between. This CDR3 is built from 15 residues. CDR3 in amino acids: CASSFGRPLNEKLFF. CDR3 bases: TGTGCCAGCAGTTTTGGGCGGCCGCTTAATGAAAAACTGTTTTTT.

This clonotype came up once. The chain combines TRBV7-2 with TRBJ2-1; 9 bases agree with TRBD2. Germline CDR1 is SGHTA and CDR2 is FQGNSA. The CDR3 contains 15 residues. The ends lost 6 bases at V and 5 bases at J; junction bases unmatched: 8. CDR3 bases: TGTGCCAGCAGGCCTGCGGGGGGGTTTAACAATGAGCAGTTCTTC. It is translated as CASRPAGGFNNEQFF.

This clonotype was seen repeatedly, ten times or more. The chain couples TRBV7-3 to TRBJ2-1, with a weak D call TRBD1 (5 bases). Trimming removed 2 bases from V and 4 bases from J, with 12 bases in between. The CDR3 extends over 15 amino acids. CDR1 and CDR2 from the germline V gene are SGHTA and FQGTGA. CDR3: CASSLGQGLYNEQFF. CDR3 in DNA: TGTGCCAGCAGCTTAGGTCAGGGCCTGTACAATGAGCAGTTCTTC.

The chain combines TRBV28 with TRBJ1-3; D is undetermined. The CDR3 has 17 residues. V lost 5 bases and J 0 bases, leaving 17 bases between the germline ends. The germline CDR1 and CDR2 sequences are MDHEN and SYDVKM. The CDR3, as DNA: TGTGCCAGCAGTCCCGCGGGAAAGCTCCGCTCTGGAAACACCATATATTTT. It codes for CASSPAGKLRSGNTIYF.

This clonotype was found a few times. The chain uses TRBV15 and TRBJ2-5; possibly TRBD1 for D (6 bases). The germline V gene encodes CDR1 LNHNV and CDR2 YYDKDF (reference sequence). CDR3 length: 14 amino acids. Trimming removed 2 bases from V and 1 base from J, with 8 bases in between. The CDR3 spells CATSRQGTQETQYF. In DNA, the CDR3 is TGTGCCACCAGCAGACAGGGGACCCAAGAGACCCAGTACTTC.

The CDR3 loop is CASSAGDETQYF. CDR3 coding DNA: TGTGCCAGCAGTGCGGGGGACGAGACCCAGTACTTC. V is TRBV6-2 or TRBV6-3 and J is TRBJ2-5; the match to TRBD2 covers 7 bases. Trimming at V came to 5 bases and at J to 5 bases, leaving 2 bases not matched to a gene. The CDR3 consists of 12 residues. Germline values: CDR1 MNHEY, CDR2 SVGEGT.

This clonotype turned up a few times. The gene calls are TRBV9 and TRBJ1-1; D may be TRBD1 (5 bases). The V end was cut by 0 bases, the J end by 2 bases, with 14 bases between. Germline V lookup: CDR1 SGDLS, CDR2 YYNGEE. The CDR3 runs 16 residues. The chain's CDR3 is CASSVAGRGGNTEAFF. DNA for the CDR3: TGTGCCAGCAGCGTAGCCGGCCGCGGGGGTAACACTGAAGCTTTCTTT.

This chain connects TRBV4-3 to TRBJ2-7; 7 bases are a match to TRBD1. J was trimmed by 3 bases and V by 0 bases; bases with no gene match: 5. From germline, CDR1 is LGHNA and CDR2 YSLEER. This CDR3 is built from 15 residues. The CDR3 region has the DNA TGCGCCAGCAGCCAAGAGAAGGGGGCCAACTACGAGCAGTACTTC. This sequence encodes CASSQEKGANYEQYF.

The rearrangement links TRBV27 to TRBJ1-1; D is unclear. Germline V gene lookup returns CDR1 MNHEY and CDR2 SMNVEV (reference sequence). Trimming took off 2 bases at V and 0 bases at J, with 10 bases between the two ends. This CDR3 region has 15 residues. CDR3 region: CASSLAQSMNTEAFF. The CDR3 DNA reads TGTGCCAGCAGTTTAGCACAGAGCATGAACACTGAAGCTTTCTTT.

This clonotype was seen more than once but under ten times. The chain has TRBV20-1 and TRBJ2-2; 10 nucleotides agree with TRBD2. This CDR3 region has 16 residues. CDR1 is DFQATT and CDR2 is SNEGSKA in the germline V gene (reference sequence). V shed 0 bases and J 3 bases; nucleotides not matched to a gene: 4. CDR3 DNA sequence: TGCAGTGCTAGAGATCAACTAGCGGGGTACACCGGGGAGCTGTTTTTT. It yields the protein CSARDQLAGYTGELFF.

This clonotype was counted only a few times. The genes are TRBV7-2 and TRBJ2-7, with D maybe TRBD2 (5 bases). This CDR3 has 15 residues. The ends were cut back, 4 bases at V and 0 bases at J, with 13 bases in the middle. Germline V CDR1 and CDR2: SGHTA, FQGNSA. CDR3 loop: CASSYLAKSSYEQYF. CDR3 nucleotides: TGTGCCAGCAGCTATTTAGCGAAAAGCTCCTACGAGCAGTACTTC.

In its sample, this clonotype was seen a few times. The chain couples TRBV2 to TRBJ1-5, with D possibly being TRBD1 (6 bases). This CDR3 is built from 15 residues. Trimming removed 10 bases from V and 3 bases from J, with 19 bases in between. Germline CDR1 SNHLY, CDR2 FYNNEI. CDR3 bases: TGTGCCACCTCAAGGGGGGTAGGGGACAATCAGCCCCAGCATTTT. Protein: CATSRGVGDNQPQHF.

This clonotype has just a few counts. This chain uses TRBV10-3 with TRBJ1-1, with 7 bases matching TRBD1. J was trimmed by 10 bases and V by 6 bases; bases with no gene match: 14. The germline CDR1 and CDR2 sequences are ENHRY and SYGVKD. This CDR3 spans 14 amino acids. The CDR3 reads CAISGPDREEVAFF. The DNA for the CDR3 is TGTGCCATCAGCGGACCAGACAGGGAGGAAGTAGCTTTCTTT.

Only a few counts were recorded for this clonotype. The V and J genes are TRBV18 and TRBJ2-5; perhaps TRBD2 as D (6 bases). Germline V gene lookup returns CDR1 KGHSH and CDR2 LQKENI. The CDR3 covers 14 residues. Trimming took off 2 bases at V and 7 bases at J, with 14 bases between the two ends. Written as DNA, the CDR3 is TGTGCCAGCTCACCAGGGAGGACCGAGGCGACCCAGTACTTC. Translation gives CASSPGRTEATQYF.

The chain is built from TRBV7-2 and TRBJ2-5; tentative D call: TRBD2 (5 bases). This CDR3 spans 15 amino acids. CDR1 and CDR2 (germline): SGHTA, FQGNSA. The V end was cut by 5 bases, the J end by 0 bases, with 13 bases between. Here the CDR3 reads CASSPRTGNQETQYF. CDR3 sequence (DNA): TGTGCCAGCAGCCCCCGGACTGGAAACCAAGAGACCCAGTACTTC.

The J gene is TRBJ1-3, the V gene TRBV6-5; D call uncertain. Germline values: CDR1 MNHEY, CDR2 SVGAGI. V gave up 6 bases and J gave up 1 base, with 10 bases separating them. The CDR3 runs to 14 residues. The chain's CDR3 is CASSRGFSGNTIYF. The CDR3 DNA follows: TGTGCCAGCAGCCGAGGGTTTTCTGGAAACACCATATATTTT.

The CDR3 DNA reads TGTGCCAGCAGCGACTCCAGGGCGGAAAAAAATCAGCCCCAGCATTTT. Its translation: CASSDSRAEKNQPQHF. The J gene is TRBJ1-5, the V gene TRBV7-6; the D gene is possibly TRBD1 (5 bases). This CDR3 has 16 residues. In germline, CDR1 is SGHVS, CDR2 FNYEAQ. The germline V and J ends were trimmed by 5 bases and 4 bases, with 18 bases remaining between them.

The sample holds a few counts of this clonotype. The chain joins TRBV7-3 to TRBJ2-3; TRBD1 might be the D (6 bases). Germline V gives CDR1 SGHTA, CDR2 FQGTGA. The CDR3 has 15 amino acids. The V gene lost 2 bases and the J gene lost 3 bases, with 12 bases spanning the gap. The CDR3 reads CASSLSGQRTDTQYF. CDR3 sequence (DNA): TGTGCCAGCAGCTTATCGGGACAAAGAACAGATACGCAGTATTTT.

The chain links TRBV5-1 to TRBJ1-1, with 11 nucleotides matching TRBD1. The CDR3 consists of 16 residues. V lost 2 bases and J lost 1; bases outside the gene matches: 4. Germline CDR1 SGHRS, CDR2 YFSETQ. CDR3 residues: CASSFPGQGANTEAFF. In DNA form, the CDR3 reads TGCGCCAGCAGCTTCCCCGGACAGGGGGCGAACACTGAAGCTTTCTTT.

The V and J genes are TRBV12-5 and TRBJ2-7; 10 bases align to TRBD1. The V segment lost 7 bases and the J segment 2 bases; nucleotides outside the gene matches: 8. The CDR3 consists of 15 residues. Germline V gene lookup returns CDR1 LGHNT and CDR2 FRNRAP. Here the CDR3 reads CASAAGTGDTYEQYF. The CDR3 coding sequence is TGTGCTAGTGCGGCCGGGACAGGGGACACCTACGAGCAGTACTTC.

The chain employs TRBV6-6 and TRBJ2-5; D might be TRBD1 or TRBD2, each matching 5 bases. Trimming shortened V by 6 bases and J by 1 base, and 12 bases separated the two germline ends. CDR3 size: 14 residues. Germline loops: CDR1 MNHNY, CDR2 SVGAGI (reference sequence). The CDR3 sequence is CASSKGPRQETQYF. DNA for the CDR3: TGTGCCAGCAGCAAGGGACCGCGCCAAGAGACCCAGTACTTC.

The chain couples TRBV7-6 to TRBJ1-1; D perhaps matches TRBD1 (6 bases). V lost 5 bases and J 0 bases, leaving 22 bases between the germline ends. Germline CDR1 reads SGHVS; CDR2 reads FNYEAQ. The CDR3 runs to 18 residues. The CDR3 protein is CASSPSVTGTRMNTEAFF. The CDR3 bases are TGTGCCAGCAGCCCATCAGTTACCGGGACACGCATGAACACTGAAGCTTTCTTT.